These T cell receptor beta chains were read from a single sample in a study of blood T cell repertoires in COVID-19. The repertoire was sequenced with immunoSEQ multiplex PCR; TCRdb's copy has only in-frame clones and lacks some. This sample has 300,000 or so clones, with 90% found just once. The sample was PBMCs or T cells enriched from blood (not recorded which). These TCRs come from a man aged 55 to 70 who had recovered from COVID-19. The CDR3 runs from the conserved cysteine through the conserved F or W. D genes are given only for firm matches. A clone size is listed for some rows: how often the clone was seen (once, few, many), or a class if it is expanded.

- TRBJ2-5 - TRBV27 CATSPLALGETQYF TGTGCCACCTCGCCGTTGGCTCTAGGCGAGACCCAGTACTTC
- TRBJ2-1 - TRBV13 CASSLGRGNYNEQFF TGTGCCAGCAGCTTAGGAAGGGGGAACTACAATGAGCAGTTCTTC
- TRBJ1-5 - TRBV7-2 CASSHPGSNQPQHF TGTGCCAGCAGCCACCCGGGGTCAAATCAGCCCCAGCATTTT
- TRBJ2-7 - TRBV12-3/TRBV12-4 CASGSGRSYEQYF TGTGCCAGCGGGTCCGGAAGGAGCTACGAGCAGTACTTC
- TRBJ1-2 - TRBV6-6 CASSYPGGNYGYTF TGTGCCAGCAGTTACCCCGGGGGTAACTATGGCTACACCTTC
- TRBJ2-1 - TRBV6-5 CASTATRTYNEQFF TGTGCCAGCACTGCGACTAGAACCTACAATGAGCAGTTCTTC
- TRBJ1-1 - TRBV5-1 CASKKEGKTEAFF TGCGCCAGCAAGAAGGAGGGGAAGACTGAAGCTTTCTTT
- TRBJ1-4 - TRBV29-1 CSVVTVLNEKLFF TGCAGCGTTGTAACAGTTCTAAATGAAAAACTGTTTTTT
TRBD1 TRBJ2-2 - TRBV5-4 CASSLAQDRSRGELFF TGTGCCAGCAGCTTGGCCCAGGACAGGTCTCGCGGGGAGCTGTTTTTT
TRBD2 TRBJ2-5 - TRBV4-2 CASSQEKVGGPEETQYF TGTGCCAGCAGCCAGGAGAAAGTGGGAGGGCCCGAGGAGACCCAGTACTTC
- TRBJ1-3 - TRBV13 CASSRTVTGNTIYF TGTGCCAGCAGCAGGACAGTAACTGGAAACACCATATATTTT
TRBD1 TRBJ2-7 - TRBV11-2 CASTLRQGLFNEQYF TGTGCCAGCACCCTAAGACAGGGGCTTTTCAACGAGCAGTACTTC
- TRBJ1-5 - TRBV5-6 CASSLEVRGPQHF TGTGCCAGCAGCTTGGAAGTAAGGGGGCCCCAGCATTTT
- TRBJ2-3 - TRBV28 CASTLRNTDTQYF TGTGCCAGCACTTTACGTAACACAGATACGCAGTATTTT
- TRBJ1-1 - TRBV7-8 CASSHGRETEAFF TGTGCCAGCAGCCATGGTAGGGAGACTGAAGCTTTCTTT
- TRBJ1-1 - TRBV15 CATSREIGEAFF TGTGCCACCAGCAGAGAAATCGGTGAAGCTTTCTTT
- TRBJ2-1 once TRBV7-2 CASKVAGSSYNEQFF TGTGCCAGCAAGGTGGCGGGAAGCTCCTACAATGAGCAGTTCTTC
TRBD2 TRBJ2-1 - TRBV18 CASSPEREAYNEQFF TGTGCCAGCTCACCGGAGCGGGAGGCCTACAATGAGCAGTTCTTC
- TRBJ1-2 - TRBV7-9 CASSRDLGDYTF TGTGCCAGCAGCCGTGATCTAGGGGACTACACCTTC
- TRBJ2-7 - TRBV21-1 CASSKEKFGRTGKVPYEQYF TGTGCCAGCAGCAAAGAGAAATTTGGACGGACAGGAAAGGTTCCCTACGAGCAGTACTTC
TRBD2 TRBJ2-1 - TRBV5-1 CASSQGGLAGMNEQFF TGCGCCAGCAGCCAGGGGGGACTAGCGGGAATGAATGAGCAGTTCTTC
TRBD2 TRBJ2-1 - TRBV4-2 CASSQDLGLAGEREQFF TGTGCCAGCAGCCAAGATCTGGGACTAGCGGGGGAACGGGAGCAGTTCTTC